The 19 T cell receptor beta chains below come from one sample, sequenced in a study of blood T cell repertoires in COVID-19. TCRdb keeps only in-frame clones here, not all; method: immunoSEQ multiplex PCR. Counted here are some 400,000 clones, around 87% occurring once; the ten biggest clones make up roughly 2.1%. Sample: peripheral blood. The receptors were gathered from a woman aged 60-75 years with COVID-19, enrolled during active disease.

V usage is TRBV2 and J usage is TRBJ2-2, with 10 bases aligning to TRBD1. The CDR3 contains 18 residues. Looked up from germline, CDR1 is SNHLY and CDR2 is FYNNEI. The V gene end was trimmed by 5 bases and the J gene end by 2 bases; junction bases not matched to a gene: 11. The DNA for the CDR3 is TGTGCCAGCAGTACGACAGGGGGCTCCTTGTTAAACACCGGGGAGCTGTTTTTT. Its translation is CASSTTGGSLLNTGELFF.

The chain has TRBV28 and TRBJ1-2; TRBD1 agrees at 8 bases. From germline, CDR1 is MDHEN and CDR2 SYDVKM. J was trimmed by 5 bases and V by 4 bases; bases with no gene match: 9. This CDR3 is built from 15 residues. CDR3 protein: CASSSLPGQVYGYTF. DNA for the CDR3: TGTGCCAGCAGTTCCTTACCGGGACAGGTTTATGGCTACACCTTC.

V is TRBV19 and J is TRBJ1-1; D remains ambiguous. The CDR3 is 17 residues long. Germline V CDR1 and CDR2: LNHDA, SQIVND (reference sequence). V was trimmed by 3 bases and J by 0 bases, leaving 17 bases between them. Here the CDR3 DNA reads TGTGCCAGTAGTATCCGGAGAGGGAGCACCTTGAACACTGAAGCTTTCTTT. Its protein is CASSIRRGSTLNTEAFF.

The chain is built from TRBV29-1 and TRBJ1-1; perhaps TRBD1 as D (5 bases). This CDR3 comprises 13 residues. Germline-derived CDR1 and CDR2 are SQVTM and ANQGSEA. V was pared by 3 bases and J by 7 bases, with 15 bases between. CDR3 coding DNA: TGCAGCGTTGATATTGGGGCGTTTGTTGAAGCTTTCTTT. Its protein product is CSVDIGAFVEAFF.

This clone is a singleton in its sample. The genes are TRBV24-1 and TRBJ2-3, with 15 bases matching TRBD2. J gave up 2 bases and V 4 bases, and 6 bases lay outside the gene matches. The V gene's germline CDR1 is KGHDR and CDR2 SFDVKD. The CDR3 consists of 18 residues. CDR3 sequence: CATSDPGLAGGHTDTQYF. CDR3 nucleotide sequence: TGTGCCACCAGTGACCCCGGACTAGCGGGGGGGCACACAGATACGCAGTATTTT.

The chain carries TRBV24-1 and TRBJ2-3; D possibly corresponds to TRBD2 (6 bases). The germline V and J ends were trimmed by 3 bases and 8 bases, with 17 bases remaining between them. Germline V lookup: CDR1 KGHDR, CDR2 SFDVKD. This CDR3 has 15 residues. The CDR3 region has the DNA TGTGCCACCAGTGATCCCAGGGAGGCCGGGGGTACGCAGTATTTT. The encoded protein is CATSDPREAGGTQYF.

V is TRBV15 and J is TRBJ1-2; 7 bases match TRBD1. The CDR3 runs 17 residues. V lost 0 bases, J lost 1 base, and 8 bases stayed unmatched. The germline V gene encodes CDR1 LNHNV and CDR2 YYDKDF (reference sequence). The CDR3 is CATSRDWTGRINYGYTF. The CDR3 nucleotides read TGTGCCACCAGCAGAGATTGGACAGGTCGGATTAACTATGGCTACACCTTC.

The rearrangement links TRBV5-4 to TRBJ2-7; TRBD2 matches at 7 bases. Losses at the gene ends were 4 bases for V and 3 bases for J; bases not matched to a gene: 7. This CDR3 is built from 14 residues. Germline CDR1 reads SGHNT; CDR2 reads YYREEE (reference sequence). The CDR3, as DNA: TGTGCCAGCAGCCCGGGGGGACTCAGCTACGAGCAGTACTTC. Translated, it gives CASSPGGLSYEQYF. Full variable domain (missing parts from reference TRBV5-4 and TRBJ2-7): ETGVTQSPTHLIKTRGQQVTLRCSSQSGHNTVSWYQQALGQGPQFIFQYYREEENGRGNFPPRFSGLQFPNYSSELNVNALELDDSALYLCASSPGGLSYEQYFGPGTRLTVT.

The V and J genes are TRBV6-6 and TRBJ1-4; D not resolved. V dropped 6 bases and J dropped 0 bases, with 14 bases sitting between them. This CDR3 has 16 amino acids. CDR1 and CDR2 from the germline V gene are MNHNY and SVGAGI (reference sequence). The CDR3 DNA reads TGTGCCAGCAGCCCCATCGGGTGGACAACTAATGAAAAACTGTTTTTT. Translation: CASSPIGWTTNEKLFF.

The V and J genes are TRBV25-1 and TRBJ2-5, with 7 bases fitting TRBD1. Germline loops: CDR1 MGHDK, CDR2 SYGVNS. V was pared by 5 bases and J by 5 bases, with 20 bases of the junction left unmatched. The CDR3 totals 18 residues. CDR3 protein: CASSPRLTQPTGTETQYF. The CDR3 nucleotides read TGTGCCAGCAGTCCGCGGCTCACCCAGCCGACAGGGACGGAGACCCAGTACTTC.

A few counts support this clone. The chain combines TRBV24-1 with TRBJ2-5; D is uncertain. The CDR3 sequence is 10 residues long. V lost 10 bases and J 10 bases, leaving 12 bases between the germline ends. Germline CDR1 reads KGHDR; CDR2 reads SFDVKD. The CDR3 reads CATESVNQYF. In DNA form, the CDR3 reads TGTGCCACTGAGTCCGTGAACCAGTACTTC.

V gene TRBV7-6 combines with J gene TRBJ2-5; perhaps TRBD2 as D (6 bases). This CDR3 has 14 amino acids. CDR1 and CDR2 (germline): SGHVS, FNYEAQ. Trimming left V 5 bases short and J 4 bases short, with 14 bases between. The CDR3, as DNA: TGTGCCAGCAGCGCGGGACCCGAGGGAGAGACCCAGTACTTC. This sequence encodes CASSAGPEGETQYF.

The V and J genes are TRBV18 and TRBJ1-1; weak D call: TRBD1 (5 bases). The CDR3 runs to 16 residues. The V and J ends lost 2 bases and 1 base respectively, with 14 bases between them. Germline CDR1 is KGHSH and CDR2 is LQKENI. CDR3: CASSPVKGAANTEAFF. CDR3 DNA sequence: TGTGCCAGCTCACCAGTCAAAGGGGCGGCGAACACTGAAGCTTTCTTT.

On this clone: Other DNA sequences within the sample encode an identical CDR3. CDR3 amino acids: CASSQGGNTEAFF. CDR3 bases: TGTGCCAGCAGCCAGGGGGGAAACACTGAAGCTTTCTTT. The chain combines TRBV3-1 (or the pseudogene TRBV3-2) with TRBJ1-1, with a tentative D call TRBD1 (5 bases). Germline loops: CDR1 LGHDT, CDR2 YNNKEL (reference sequence). The CDR3 has 13 amino acids. Trimming stripped 3 bases from V and 2 bases from J, with 7 bases between.

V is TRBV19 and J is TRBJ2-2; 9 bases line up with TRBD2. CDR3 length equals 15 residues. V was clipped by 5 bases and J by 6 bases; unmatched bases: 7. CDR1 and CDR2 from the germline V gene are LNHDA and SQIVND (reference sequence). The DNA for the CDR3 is TGTGCCAGTAGTCCGGGCGGGGGGGCTCCCGGGGAGCTGTTTTTT. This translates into CASSPGGGAPGELFF.

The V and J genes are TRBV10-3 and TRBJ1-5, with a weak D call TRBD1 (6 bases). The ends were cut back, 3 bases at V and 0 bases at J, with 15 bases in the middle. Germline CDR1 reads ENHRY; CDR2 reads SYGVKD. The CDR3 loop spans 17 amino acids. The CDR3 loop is CAISDRDILYSNQPQHF. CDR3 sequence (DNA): TGTGCCATCAGTGATAGGGACATACTATATAGCAATCAGCCCCAGCATTTT.

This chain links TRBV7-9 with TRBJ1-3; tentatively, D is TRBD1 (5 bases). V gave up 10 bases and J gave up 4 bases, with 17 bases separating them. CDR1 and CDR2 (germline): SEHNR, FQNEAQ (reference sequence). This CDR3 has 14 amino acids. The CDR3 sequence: CATQRGSKGNTIYF. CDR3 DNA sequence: TGTGCCACCCAGCGGGGCAGCAAAGGAAACACCATATATTTT.

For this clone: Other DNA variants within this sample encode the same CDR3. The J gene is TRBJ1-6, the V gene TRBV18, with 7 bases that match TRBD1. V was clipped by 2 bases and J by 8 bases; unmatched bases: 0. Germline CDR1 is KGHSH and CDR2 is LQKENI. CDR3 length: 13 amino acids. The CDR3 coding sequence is TGTGCCAGCTCACCAACAGGGGATTCACCCCTCCACTTT. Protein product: CASSPTGDSPLHF.

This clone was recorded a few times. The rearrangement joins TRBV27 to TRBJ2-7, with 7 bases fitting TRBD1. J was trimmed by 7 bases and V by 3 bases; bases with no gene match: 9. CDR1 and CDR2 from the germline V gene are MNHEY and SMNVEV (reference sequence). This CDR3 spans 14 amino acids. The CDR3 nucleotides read TGTGCCAGCAGTTTTGCAGGGGGTTGGCGTGAGCAGTACTTC. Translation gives CASSFAGGWREQYF.